This TCR beta chain was captured by sequencing in a study of CD8 T cells in ankylosing spondylitis. Study-wide findings and caveats: One TCR beta motif, made up of roughly eight highly homologous variants, appeared characteristic of ankylosing spondylitis blood. Previously reported in reactive arthritis synovial fluid and blood were some of the motif variants.

Germline CDR1 is SNHLY and CDR2 is FYNNEI. This CDR3 comprises 16 residues. V was clipped by 8 bases and J by 4 bases; unmatched bases: 13. Details on this clonotype: What it binds is not known.

Making use of molecular barcodes, quantitative 5'-RACE generated TCR beta libraries. TCRdb processed the 5' RACE reads anew with MiXCR; each CDR3 protein has one entry. The sample holds some 150,000 distinct CDR3 sequences; 40% to 50% are singletons and the top ten take 12% to 15%. The V and J genes are TRBV2 and TRBJ2-3; TRBD2 agrees at 9 bases. Sequenced material: synovial fluid, either unsorted or a sorted T cell fraction (not recorded which). This sequence originates from a male donor with ankylosing spondylitis. The CDR3 region is CASGFRLAASSDTQYF. The DNA of the CDR3 is TGTGCCAGCGGCTTTCGACTAGCGGCTAGCTCAGATACGCAGTATTTT. Full variable domain (outside the CDR3, taken from reference TRBV2 and TRBJ2-3): EPEVTQTPSHQVTQMGQEVILRCVPISNHLYFYWYRQILGQKVEFLVSFYNNEISEKSEIFDDQFSVERPDGSNFTLKIRSTKLEDSAMYFCASGFRLAASSDTQYFGPGTRLTVL.